This TCR beta chain is drawn from a study of radiation and T cells in renal cell carcinoma. Study-wide background: Nephrectomy followed 15 Gy stereotactic body radiation by 4 weeks. Notes on the study in general: Baseline intratumoral clonotype presence is unknown without pretreatment biopsies. In blood, top tumor clones expanded by 2 weeks, shrinking by 4.

Sequencing was performed with immunoSEQ multiplex PCR; in TCRdb, only in-frame clones are kept and a portion is missing. Among approximately 100,000 clones listed, 70% to 90% were seen once. Time point reported: baseline pretreatment blood. The treatment was: 15 Gy SBRT to primary tumor, nephrectomy 4 weeks later. The tumor was a clear cell renal cell carcinoma. The germline gives CDR1 LNHDA, CDR2 SQIVND (reference sequence). V lost 3 bases and J 3 bases, leaving 11 bases between the germline ends. The CDR3 contains 14 residues. To note about this clone: Its antigen is not identified. Other DNA sequences in this specimen translate into the identical CDR3.

The chain couples TRBV19 to TRBJ1-1; D might be TRBD1 (5 bases). Sequences were derived from blood, sampled from a patient whose treatment included radiotherapy and nephrectomy. This TCR was recovered from a man in his fifties or sixties with renal cell carcinoma. The CDR3 spells CASSIWGGDTEAFF. The DNA of the CDR3 is TGTGCCAGTAGTATTTGGGGCGGGGACACTGAAGCTTTCTTT.